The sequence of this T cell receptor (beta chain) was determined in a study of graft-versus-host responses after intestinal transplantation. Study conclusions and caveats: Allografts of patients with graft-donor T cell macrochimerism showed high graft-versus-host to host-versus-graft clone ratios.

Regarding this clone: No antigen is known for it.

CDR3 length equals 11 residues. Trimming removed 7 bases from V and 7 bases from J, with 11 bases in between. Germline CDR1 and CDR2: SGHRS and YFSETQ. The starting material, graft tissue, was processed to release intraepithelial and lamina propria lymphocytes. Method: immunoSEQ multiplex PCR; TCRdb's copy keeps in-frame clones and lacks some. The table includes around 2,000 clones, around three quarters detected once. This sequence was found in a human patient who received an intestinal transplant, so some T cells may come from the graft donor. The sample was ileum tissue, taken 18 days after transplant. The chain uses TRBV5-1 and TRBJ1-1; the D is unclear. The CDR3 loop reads CASAESNEAFF. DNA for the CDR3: TGCGCCAGCGCTGAATCAAATGAAGCTTTCTTT.